A selection of T cell receptor beta chains follows, all from one sample in a study of identical twins. TCRdb reprocessed the 5' RACE reads with MiXCR, giving one entry per CDR3 protein. The data contain more than 400,000 distinct CDR3 sequences, 15% of them singletons. The same data also contributed to another study, on yellow fever vaccine responses in identical twins.

Sequencing was performed on CD4+ T cells sorted from blood. The receptors here all came from a woman younger than 30 in good health. The CDR3 runs from the conserved cysteine through the conserved F or W. The D gene is left open where the match is weak. Clone size is not always given. Where it is, it says once, few, many or a class for expanded clones.

j_call clone_size v_call d_call cdr3_nt cdr3_aa
TRBJ1-1 NA TRBV12-5 TRBD1 TGTGCTAGTGGCCCGGGACAGGGGGAGGGCACTGAAGCTTTCTTT CASGPGQGEGTEAFF
TRBJ2-2 NA TRBV5-1 TRBD2 TGCGCCAGCTGCAGGACTAGCGGGGTACTCGCCGGGGAGCTGTTTTTT CASCRTSGVLAGELFF
TRBJ1-6 few TRBV28 NA TGTGCCAGTAGACGTAGTTTAGGTTCACCCCTCCACTTT CASRRSLGSPLHF
TRBJ1-1 few TRBV20-1 TRBD1 TGCAGTGCGCGACAGGGTGTTCACCCTGAAGCTTTCTTT CSARQGVHPEAFF
TRBJ1-1 few TRBV5-6 NA TGTGCCAGCAGCCACTTGGCCGGGAAGAACACTGAAGCTTTCTTT CASSHLAGKNTEAFF
TRBJ1-2 NA TRBV29-1 NA TGCAGCGTTGGAGGGATTCCAGCTGGCTACACCTTC CSVGGIPAGYTF
TRBJ2-7 few TRBV6-1 TRBD1 TGTGCCAGCGGAGAGGGACAGAGGAGCTCCTACGAGCAGTACTTC CASGEGQRSSYEQYF
TRBJ1-1 many TRBV5-1 NA TGCGCCAGTACCGGAGCAGGCACTGAAGCTTTCTTT CASTGAGTEAFF
TRBJ2-2 NA TRBV7-6 TRBD1 TGTGCCAGCAGCCTTGGGGACAGGGCCCTTCCCGGGGAGCTGTTTTTT CASSLGDRALPGELFF
TRBJ1-1 few TRBV28 NA TGTGCCAGCTGCCTGAACACTGAAGCTTTCTTT CASCLNTEAFF
TRBJ2-1 NA TRBV6-2/TRBV6-3 TRBD2 TGTGCCAGCAGATCCGGGACTAGCGGGAGTTATGAGCAGTTCTTC CASRSGTSGSYEQFF
TRBJ1-1 few TRBV29-1 NA TGCAGCGCCGAGCCTGGTGGGAACACTGAAGCTTTCTTT CSAEPGGNTEAFF
TRBJ2-3 few TRBV12-3/TRBV12-4 NA TGTGCCAGCACCCCCGGGACCCTCACAGATACGCAGTATTTT CASTPGTLTDTQYF
TRBJ2-3 NA TRBV19 NA TGTGCCAGTAGTGTTTCGAGGGATACGCGGTATTTT CASSVSRDTRYF
TRBJ1-1 few TRBV10-3 TRBD1 TGTGCCATCAGTGCCAGGGGGCTGAACACTGAAGCTTTCTTT CAISARGLNTEAFF
TRBJ2-7 few TRBV19 TRBD2 TGTGCCAGTAGTATAGAACTAGCGGGAGGCGAGCAGTACTTC CASSIELAGGEQYF
TRBJ1-2 NA TRBV7-2 NA TGTGCCAGCAGCTCCCTATGGGGGGACTATGGCTACACCTTC CASSSLWGDYGYTF
TRBJ2-5 NA TRBV19 TRBD2 TGTGCCAGCAGTATTAGCGGGGAGACCCAGTACTTC CASSISGETQYF
TRBJ2-1 few TRBV6-5 NA TGTGCCAGCAGTTACAGGCAGGGCTCGGGTGAGCAGTTCTTC CASSYRQGSGEQFF
TRBJ2-7 few TRBV9 TRBD2 TGTGCCAGCAGTTACCGAGGGACTAGCGGCGCCTACGAGCAGTACTTC CASSYRGTSGAYEQYF
TRBJ2-1 NA TRBV11-3 TRBD2 TGTGCCAGCAGCAGAGCTAGCGGGAGGGCCGGTGAGCAGTTCTTC CASSRASGRAGEQFF
TRBJ2-1 few TRBV20-1 NA TGCAGTGAAGTCGGGAAGTACAATGAGCAGTTCTTC CSEVGKYNEQFF
TRBJ2-3 few TRBV9 NA TGTGCCAGCAGCGTAAGGGGTGCTCCCACAGATACGCAGTATTTT CASSVRGAPTDTQYF
TRBJ2-1 few TRBV11-2 NA TGTGCCAGCAGCCTCCGACTAGTTGGTAACAATGAGCAGTTCTTC CASSLRLVGNNEQFF
TRBJ2-1 NA TRBV5-4 TRBD2 TGTGCCAGCAGCCACGCGGGAGGTGAGCAGTTCTTC CASSHAGGEQFF
TRBJ2-1 NA TRBV20-1 TRBD2 TGCAGTGCCCCGGGACTAGCGGGAGATGAGCAGTTCTTC CSAPGLAGDEQFF
TRBJ2-1 NA TRBV28 NA TGTGCCAGCAGCTGGGGGTCCTTGTTTAATGAGCAGTTCTTC CASSWGSLFNEQFF
TRBJ1-6 few TRBV6-5 NA TGTGCCAGCAGTTCCTGGGACGGTAATTCACCCCTCCACTTT CASSSWDGNSPLHF
TRBJ2-1 NA TRBV11-2 NA TGTGCCAGCAGTCTTGGACTTGGGCAGTTCTTC CASSLGLGQFF
TRBJ2-1 NA TRBV5-5 TRBD2 TGTGCCAGCAGCTTATGGCAATGGAGGGCTAGCGGGAACAATGAGCAGTTCTTC CASSLWQWRASGNNEQFF
TRBJ2-6 NA TRBV12-3/TRBV12-4 NA TGTGCCAGCAGTTTATCTACCGGGGTCGCTCGAGGGGATGGGGCCAACGTCCTGACTTTC CASSLSTGVARGDGANVLTF
TRBJ2-7 NA TRBV2 TRBD1 TGTGCCAGCTCTATTCGGACAGGAACCTACGAGCAGTACTTC CASSIRTGTYEQYF
TRBJ2-1 NA TRBV7-8 TRBD2 TGTGCCAGCAGCTACCCCGGGACTAGCGGGCCCCCTTTGAGGAATGAGCAGTTCTTC CASSYPGTSGPPLRNEQFF
TRBJ2-5 NA TRBV5-4 TRBD2 TGTGCCAGCAGCTTTTTTCGGGGGGAAAGCCTACAAGAGACCCAGTACTTC CASSFFRGESLQETQYF
TRBJ2-5 few TRBV4-1 TRBD2 TGCGCCAGCAGCCAAGATAAAGCGGGGGGGCAAGAGACCCAGTACTTC CASSQDKAGGQETQYF
TRBJ1-1 NA TRBV5-1 TRBD1 TGCGCCAGCAGTCGTGGTGGGACAGAGAACACTGAAGCTTTCTTT CASSRGGTENTEAFF
TRBJ1-5 once TRBV28 NA TGTGCCAGCAATCTACAGGGTACTCAGCCCCAGCATTTT CASNLQGTQPQHF
TRBJ2-3 NA TRBV4-1 NA TGCGCCAGCAGCCAAGACGGCCAGGGAGGCCTTCTGGATACGCAGTATTTT CASSQDGQGGLLDTQYF
TRBJ2-1 NA TRBV7-3 NA TGTGCCAGCAGCTTAGGGGGCTTCTACAATGAGCAGTTCTTC CASSLGGFYNEQFF
TRBJ2-3 NA TRBV20-1 NA TGCAGTGCTAGAGTACCTGGCACAGATACGCAGTATTTT CSARVPGTDTQYF
TRBJ2-7 many TRBV4-1 TRBD2 TGCGCCAGCAGCCAGATACTAGCGGGCCTCTCCTACGAGCAGTACTTC CASSQILAGLSYEQYF
TRBJ2-7 few TRBV29-1 NA TGCAGCGTTGAAGATCCTTCAGAGCCTCCCTACGAGCAGTACTTC CSVEDPSEPPYEQYF
TRBJ1-2 NA TRBV20-1 NA TGCAGTGCCTCGACGGGAGGCTATGGCTACACCTTC CSASTGGYGYTF
TRBJ1-4 NA TRBV2 TRBD1 TGTGCCAGCAGCCAAACGGCGACAGGGCTGAGTGAAAAACTGTTTTTT CASSQTATGLSEKLFF
TRBJ1-4 few TRBV4-2 NA TGTGCCAGCAGCCAAGATTTTACAAGTAATAATGAAAAACTGTTTTTT CASSQDFTSNNEKLFF
TRBJ2-1 NA TRBV20-1 NA TGCAGTGCTAGAACCGTGGCAGGGGTGCATGAGCAGTTCTTC CSARTVAGVHEQFF
TRBJ2-3 NA TRBV20-1 NA TGCAGTGCTAGCGGGGATAGCACAGATACGCAGTATTTT CSASGDSTDTQYF